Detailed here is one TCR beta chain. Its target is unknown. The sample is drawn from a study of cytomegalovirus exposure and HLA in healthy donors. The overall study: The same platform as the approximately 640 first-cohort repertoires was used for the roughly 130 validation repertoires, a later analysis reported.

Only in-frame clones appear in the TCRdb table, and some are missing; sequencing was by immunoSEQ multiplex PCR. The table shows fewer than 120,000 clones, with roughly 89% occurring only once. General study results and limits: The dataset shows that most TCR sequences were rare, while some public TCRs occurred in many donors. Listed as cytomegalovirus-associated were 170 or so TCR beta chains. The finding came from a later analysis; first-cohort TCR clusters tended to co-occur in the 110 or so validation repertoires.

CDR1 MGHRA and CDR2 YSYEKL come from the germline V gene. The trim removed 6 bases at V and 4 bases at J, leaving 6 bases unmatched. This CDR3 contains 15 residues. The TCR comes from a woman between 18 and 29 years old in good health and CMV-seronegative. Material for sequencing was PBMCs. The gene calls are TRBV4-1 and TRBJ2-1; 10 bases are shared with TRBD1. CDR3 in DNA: TGCGCCAGCAGTTGGGGACAGGGGCTTTACAATGAGCAGTTCTTC. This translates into CASSWGQGLYNEQFF.